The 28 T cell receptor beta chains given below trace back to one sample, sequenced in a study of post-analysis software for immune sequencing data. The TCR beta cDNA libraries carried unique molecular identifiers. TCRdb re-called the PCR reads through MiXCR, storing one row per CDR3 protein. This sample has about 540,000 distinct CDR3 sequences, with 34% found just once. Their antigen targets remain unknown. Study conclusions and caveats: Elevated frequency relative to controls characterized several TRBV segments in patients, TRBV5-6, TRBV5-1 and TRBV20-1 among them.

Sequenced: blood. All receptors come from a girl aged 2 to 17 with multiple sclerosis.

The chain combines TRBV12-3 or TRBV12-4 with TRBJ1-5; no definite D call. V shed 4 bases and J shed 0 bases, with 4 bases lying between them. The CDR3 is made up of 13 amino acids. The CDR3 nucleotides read TGTGCCAGCAGTTCCTATAGCAATCAGCCCCAGCATTTT. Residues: CASSSYSNQPQHF.

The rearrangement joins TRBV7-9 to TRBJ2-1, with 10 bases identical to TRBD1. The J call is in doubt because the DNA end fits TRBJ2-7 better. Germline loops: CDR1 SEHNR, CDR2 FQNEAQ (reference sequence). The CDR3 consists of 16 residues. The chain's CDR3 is CASSLRGTGEVYEQYF. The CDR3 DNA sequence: TGTGCCAGCAGCTTACGGGGGACAGGGGAAGTCTACGAGCAGTACTTC.

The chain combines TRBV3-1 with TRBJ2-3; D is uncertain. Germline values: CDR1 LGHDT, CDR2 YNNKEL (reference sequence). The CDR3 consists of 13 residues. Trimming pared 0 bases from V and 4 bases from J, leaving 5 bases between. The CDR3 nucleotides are TGTGCCAGCAGCCAAGAAGAGCCAGATACGCAGTATTTT. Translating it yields CASSQEEPDTQYF.

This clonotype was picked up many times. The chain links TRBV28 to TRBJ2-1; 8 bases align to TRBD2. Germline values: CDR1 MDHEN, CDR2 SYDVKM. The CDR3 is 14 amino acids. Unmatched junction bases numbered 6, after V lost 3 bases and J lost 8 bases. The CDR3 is CASSLIGGDHEQFF. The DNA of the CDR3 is TGTGCCAGCAGTTTGATCGGGGGGGACCATGAGCAGTTCTTC. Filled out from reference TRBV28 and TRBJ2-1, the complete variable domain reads DVKVTQSSRYLVKRTGEKVFLECVQDMDHENMFWYRQDPGLGLRLIYFSYDVKMKEKGDIPEGYSVSREKKERFSLILESASTNQTSMYLCASSLIGGDHEQFFGPGTRLTVL.

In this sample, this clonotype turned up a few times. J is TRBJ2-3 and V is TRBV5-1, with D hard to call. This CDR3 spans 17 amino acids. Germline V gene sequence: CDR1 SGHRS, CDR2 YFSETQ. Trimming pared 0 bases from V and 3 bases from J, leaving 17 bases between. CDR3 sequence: CASSLGSGPRETDTQYF. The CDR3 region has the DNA TGCGCCAGCAGCTTGGGAAGTGGCCCAAGGGAAACAGATACGCAGTATTTT. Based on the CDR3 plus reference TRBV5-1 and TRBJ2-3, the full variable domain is KAGVTQTPRYLIKTRGQQVTLSCSPISGHRSVSWYQQTPGQGLQFLFEYFSETQRNKGNFPGRFSGRQFSNSRSEMNVSTLELGDSALYLCASSLGSGPRETDTQYFGPGTRLTVL.

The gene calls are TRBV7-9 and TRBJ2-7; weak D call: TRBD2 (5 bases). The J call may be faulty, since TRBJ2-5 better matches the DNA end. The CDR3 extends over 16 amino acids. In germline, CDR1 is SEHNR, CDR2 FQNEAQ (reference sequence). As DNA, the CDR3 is TGTGCCAGCAGCCCACCCGGCGGAGGTGCTCTTGAGACCCAGTACTTC. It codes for CASSPPGGGALETQYF.

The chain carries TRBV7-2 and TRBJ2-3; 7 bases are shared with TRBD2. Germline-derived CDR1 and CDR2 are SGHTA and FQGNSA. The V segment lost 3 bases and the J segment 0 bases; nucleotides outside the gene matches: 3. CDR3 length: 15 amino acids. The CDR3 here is CASSFYSGSTDTQYF. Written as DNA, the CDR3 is TGTGCCAGCAGCTTCTATAGCGGGAGCACAGATACGCAGTATTTT.

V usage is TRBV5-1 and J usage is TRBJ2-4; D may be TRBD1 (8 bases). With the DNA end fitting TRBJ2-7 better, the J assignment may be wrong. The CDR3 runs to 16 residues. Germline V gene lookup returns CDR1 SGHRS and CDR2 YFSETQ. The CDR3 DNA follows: TGCGCCAGCAGCTGGGGTCCGAGCGGGACAGGAGGCGAGCAGTACTTC. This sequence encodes CASSWGPSGTGGEQYF.

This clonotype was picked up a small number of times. Here the CDR3 DNA reads TGTGCCAGCAGTTTCTCTCCGACGAATGGCTACACCTTC. Translating gives CASSFSPTNGYTF. This sequence joins TRBV28 and TRBJ1-2; D is unclear. Germline V gene lookup returns CDR1 MDHEN and CDR2 SYDVKM. Trimming took 3 bases from V and 6 from J, leaving 11 bases between them. There are 13 residues in the CDR3.

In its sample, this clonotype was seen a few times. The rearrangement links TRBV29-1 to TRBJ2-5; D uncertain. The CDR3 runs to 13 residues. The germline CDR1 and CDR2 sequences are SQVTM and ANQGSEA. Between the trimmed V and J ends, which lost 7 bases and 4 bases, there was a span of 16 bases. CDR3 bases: TGCAGCGCACTGGGCCGCCTCCGAGAGACCCAGTACTTC. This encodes CSALGRLRETQYF.

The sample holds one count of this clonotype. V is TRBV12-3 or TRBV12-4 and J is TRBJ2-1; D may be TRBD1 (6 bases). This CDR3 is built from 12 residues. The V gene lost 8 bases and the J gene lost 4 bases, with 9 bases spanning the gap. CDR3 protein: CASGQFYNEQFF. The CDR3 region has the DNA TGTGCCAGCGGACAGTTTTACAATGAGCAGTTCTTC.

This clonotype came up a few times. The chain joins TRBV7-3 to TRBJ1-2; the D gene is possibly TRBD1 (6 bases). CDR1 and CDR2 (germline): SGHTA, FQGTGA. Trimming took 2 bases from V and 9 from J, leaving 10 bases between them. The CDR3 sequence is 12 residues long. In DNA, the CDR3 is TGTGCCAGCAGCTTATTTGACAGGAGCTACACCTTC. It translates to CASSLFDRSYTF. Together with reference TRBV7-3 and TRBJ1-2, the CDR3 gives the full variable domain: GAGVSQTPSNKVTEKGKYVELRCDPISGHTALYWYRQSLGQGPEFLIYFQGTGAADDSGLPNDRFFAVRPEGSVSTLKIQRTERGDSAVYLCASSLFDRSYTFGSGTRLTVV.

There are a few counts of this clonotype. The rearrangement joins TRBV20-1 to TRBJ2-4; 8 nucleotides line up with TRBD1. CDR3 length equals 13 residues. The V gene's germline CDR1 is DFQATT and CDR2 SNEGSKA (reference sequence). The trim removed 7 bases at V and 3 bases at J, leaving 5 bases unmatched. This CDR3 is CSVPGGGKNIQYF. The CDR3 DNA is TGCAGTGTTCCAGGGGGCGGCAAAAACATTCAGTACTTC.

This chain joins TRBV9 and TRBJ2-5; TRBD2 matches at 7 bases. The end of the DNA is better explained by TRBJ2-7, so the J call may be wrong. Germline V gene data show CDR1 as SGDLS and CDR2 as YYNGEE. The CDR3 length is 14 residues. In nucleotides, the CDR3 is TGTGCCAGCAGCGTCTTGAGCGGGGCCCACGAGCAGTACTTC. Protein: CASSVLSGAHEQYF.

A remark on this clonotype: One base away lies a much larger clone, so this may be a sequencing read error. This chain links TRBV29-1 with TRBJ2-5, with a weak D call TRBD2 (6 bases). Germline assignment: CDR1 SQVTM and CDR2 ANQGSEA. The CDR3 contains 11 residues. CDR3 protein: CSVTVAETRYF. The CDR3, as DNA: TGCAGCGTTACGGTAGCGGAGACCCGGTACTTC.

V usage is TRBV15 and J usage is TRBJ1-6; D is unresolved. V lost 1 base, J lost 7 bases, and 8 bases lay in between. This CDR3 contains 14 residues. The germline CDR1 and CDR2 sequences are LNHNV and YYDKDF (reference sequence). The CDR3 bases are TGTGCCACCAGCAGAGCCTTCCAGAATTCACCCCTCCACTTT. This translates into CATSRAFQNSPLHF.

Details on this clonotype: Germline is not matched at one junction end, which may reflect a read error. The CDR3 DNA reads as TGTGCCAGCAGTACCCCGGGAGTAGATACGCAATATTTT. Translation: CASSTPGVDTQYF. The rearrangement uses TRBV12-3 or TRBV12-4 and TRBJ2-3; TRBD2 is a possible D gene (6 bases). The CDR3 sequence is 13 residues long.

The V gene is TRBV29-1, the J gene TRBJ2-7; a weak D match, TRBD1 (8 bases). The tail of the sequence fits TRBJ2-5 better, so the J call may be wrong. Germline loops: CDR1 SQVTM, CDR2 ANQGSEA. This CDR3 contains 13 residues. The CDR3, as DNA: TGCAGCGCTGTCAACAGGGGGGGGGAGACCCAGTACTTC. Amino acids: CSAVNRGGETQYF.

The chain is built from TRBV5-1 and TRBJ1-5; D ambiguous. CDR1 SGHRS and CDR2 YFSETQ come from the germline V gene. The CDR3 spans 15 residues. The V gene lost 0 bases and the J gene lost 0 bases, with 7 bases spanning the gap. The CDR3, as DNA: TGCGCCAGCAGCTTGGCCCCGGATAGCAATCAGCCCCAGCATTTT. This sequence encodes CASSLAPDSNQPQHF.

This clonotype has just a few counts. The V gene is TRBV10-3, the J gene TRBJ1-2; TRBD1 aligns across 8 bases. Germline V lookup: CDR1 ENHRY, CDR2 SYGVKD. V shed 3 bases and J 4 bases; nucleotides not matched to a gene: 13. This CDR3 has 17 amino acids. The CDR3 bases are TGTGCCATCAGTGACCCAGGGGGCCGATCGGCCCTCTATGGCTACACCTTC. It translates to CAISDPGGRSALYGYTF.

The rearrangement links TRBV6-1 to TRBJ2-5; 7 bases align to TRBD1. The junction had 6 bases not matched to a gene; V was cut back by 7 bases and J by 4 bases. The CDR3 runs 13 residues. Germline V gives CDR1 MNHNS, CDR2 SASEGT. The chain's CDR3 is CASKGTVGETQYF. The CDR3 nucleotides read TGTGCCAGCAAAGGGACAGTAGGAGAGACCCAGTACTTC.

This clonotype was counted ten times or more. CDR3 DNA sequence: TGCAGTGCTAGAAGAGCGGAGACCCAGTACTTC. Its translation is CSARRAETQYF. The rearrangement uses TRBV20-1 and TRBJ2-5; D is unresolved. Germline V CDR1 and CDR2: DFQATT, SNEGSKA (reference sequence). The V and J ends lost 2 bases and 5 bases respectively, with 6 bases between them. This CDR3 comprises 11 residues.

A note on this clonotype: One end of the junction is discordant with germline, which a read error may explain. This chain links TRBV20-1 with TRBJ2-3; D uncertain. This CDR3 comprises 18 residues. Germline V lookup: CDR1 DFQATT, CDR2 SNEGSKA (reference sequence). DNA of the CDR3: TGCGGTGCTAGAGGCCAGAGCCTGACTCCCCCACCCACAGATACGCAGTATTTT. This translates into CGARGQSLTPPPTDTQYF.

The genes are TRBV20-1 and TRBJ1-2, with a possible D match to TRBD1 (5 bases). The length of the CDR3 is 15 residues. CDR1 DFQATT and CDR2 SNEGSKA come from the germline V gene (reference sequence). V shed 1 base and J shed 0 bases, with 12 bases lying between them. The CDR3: CSARGPGPTNYGYTF. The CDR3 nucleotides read TGCAGTGCTAGAGGACCGGGGCCTACTAACTATGGCTACACCTTC.

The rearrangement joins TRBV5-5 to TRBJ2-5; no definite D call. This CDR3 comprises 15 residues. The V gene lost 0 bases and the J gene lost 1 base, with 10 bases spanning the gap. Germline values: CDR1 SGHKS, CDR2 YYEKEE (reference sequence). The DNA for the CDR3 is TGTGCCAGCAGCTTGGGGATAGAGCCCCAAGAGACCCAGTACTTC. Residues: CASSLGIEPQETQYF.

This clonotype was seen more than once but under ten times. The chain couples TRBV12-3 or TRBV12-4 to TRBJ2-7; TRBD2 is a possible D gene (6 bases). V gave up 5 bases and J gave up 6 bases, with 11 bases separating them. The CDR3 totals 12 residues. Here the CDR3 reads CASSPGTSEQYF. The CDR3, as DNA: TGTGCCAGCAGTCCCGGGACTTCCGAGCAGTACTTC.

The CDR3 nucleotides are TGCAGTGCTAGAGAGGGATCCATCTACAATGAGCAGTTCTTC. Translated: CSAREGSIYNEQFF. V is TRBV20-1 and J is TRBJ2-1, with no clear D. The CDR3 totals 14 residues. V dropped 0 bases and J dropped 3 bases, with 9 bases sitting between them. Germline V lookup: CDR1 DFQATT, CDR2 SNEGSKA (reference sequence).

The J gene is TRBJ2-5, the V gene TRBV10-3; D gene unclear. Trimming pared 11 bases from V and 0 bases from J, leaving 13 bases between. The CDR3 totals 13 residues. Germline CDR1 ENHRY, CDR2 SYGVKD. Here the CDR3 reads CAASNRDQETQYF. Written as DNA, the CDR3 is TGTGCCGCCTCGAACCGGGACCAAGAGACCCAGTACTTC.